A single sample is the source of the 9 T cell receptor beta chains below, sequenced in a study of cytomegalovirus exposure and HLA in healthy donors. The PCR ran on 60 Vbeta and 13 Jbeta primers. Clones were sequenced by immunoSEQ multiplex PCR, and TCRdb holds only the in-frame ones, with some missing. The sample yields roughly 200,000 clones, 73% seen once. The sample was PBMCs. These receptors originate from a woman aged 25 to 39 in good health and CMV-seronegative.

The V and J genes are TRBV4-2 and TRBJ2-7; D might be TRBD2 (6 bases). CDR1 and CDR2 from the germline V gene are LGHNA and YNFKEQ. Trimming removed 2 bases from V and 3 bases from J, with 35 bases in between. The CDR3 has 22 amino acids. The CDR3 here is CASSQPGHGGRVPPTRGYEQYF. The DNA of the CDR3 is TGTGCCAGCAGCCAACCAGGACACGGGGGACGAGTCCCCCCGACACGGGGCTACGAGCAGTACTTC.

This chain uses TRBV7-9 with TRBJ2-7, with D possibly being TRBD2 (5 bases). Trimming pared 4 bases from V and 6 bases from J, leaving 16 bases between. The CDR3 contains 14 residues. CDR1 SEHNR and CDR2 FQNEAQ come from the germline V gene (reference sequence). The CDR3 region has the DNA TGTGCCAGCAGCTGGGTGGGTGGGAGCTCCGAGCAGTACTTC. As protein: CASSWVGGSSEQYF.

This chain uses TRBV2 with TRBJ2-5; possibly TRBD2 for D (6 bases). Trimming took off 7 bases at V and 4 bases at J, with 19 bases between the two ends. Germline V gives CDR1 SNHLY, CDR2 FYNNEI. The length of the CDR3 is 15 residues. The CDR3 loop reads CASKGSGPRGETQYF. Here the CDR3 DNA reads TGTGCCAGCAAGGGTAGCGGACCTCGGGGAGAGACCCAGTACTTC. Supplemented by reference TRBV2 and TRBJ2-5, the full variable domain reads EPEVTQTPSHQVTQMGQEVILRCVPISNHLYFYWYRQILGQKVEFLVSFYNNEISEKSEIFDDQFSVERPDGSNFTLKIRSTKLEDSAMYFCASKGSGPRGETQYFGPGTRLLVL.

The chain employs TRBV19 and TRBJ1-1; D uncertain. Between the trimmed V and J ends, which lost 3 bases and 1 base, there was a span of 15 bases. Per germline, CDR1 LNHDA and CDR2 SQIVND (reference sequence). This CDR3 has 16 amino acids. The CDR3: CASSMPPQPRNTEAFF. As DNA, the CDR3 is TGTGCCAGTAGTATGCCCCCACAGCCCAGGAACACTGAAGCTTTCTTT.

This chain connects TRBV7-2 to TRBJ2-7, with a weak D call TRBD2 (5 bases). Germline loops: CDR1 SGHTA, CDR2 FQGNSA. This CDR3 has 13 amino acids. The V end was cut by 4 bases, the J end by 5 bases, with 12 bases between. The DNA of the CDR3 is TGTGCCAGCAGCTCGGGATACTCGCACGAGCAGTACTTC. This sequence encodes CASSSGYSHEQYF.

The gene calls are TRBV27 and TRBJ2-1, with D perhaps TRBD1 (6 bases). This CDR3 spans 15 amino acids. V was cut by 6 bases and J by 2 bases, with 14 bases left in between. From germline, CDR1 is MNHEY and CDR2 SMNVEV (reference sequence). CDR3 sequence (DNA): TGTGCCAGCAGACGGACTGGGGGCCCCTACAATGAGCAGTTCTTC. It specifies CASRRTGGPYNEQFF.

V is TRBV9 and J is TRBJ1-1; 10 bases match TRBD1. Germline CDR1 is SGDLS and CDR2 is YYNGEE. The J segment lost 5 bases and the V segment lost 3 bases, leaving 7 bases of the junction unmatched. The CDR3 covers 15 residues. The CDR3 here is CASSGRQGASTEAFF. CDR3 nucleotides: TGTGCCAGCAGCGGCAGACAGGGGGCATCGACTGAAGCTTTCTTT. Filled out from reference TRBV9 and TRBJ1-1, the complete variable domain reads DSGVTQTPKHLITATGQRVTLRCSPRSGDLSVYWYQQSLDQGLQFLIQYYNGEERAKGNILERFSAQQFPDLHSELNLSSLELGDSALYFCASSGRQGASTEAFFGQGTRLTVV.

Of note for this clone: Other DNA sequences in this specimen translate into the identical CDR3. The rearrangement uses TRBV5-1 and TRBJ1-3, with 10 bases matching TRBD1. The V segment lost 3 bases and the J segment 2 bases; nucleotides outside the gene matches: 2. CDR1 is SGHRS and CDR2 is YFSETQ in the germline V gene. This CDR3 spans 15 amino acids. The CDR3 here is CASSSGQGAGNTIYF. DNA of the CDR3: TGCGCCAGCAGCTCCGGACAGGGGGCTGGAAACACCATATATTTT. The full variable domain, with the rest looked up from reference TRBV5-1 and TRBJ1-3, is KAGVTQTPRYLIKTRGQQVTLSCSPISGHRSVSWYQQTPGQGLQFLFEYFSETQRNKGNFPGRFSGRQFSNSRSEMNVSTLELGDSALYLCASSSGQGAGNTIYFGEGSWLTVV.

The chain's CDR3 is CASSLGGGDRQETQYF. DNA for the CDR3: TGTGCCAGCAGCTTAGGGGGCGGGGATCGACAAGAGACCCAGTACTTC. The J gene is TRBJ2-5, the V gene TRBV7-9; weak D call: TRBD2 (6 bases). With 1 base removed from V and 2 bases from J, the gap between germline ends came to 14 bases. The CDR3 consists of 16 residues. Germline CDR1 and CDR2: SEHNR and FQNEAQ (reference sequence). The whole variable domain, remainder taken from reference TRBV7-9 and TRBJ2-5, is DTGVSQNPRHKITKRGQNVTFRCDPISEHNRLYWYRQTLGQGPEFLTYFQNEAQLEKSRLLSDRFSAERPKGSFSTLEIQRTEQGDSAMYLCASSLGGGDRQETQYFGPGTRLLVL.